The 15 T cell receptor beta chains below all came from one sample that was sequenced in a study of blood T cells in healthy people across ages (dated by TCRdb to the mid-2010s). Library preparation employed 5' RACE. Sequencer: Illumina HiSeq 2500. A second PCR of about 6 to 11 cycles was run with a J-beta primer mix and a sample-barcoded 5' primer. TCRdb reprocessed the public reads (quality trimming at Q25 with fastp, clone calling with MiXCR) and kept in-frame beta chains. Rows are combined by CDR3 protein, so each entry shows the most common genes and DNA. In all, the sample holds under 2,000,000 distinct CDR3 sequences, and 40% to 55% of those were seen once. The top ten clonotypes cover less than 2.5% of the sample. Sequencing input: blood. The source is a woman aged 35 to 49 in good health.

CDR3 nucleotide sequence: TGTGCCAGCAGCGCTAGCGGGGGGGCAAGAGTTCCGCAGTATTTT. This encodes CASSASGGARVPQYF. This chain uses TRBV9 with TRBJ2-3; the match to TRBD2 covers 12 bases. Germline V gene sequence: CDR1 SGDLS, CDR2 YYNGEE. J gave up 10 bases and V 3 bases, and 9 bases lay outside the gene matches. The CDR3 runs to 15 residues.

The genes are TRBV2 and TRBJ1-6, with D uncertain. V was pared by 1 base and J by 0 bases, with 10 bases between. The CDR3 spans 17 residues. The V gene's germline CDR1 is SNHLY and CDR2 FYNNEI. This chain's CDR3 is CASSEVAASSYNSPLHF. CDR3 DNA sequence: TGTGCCAGCAGTGAAGTTGCGGCTAGCTCCTATAATTCACCCCTCCACTTT.

CDR3 protein: CSAHVREADTQYF. The CDR3 coding sequence is TGCAGTGCCCATGTGCGGGAAGCAGATACGCAGTATTTT. The chain couples TRBV20-1 to TRBJ2-3; the D gene is possibly TRBD2 (6 bases). CDR1 DFQATT and CDR2 SNEGSKA come from the germline V gene (reference sequence). The ends were cut back, 6 bases at V and 4 bases at J, with 14 bases in the middle. The CDR3 runs to 13 residues.

This chain connects TRBV7-2 to TRBJ2-7; 7 bases map to TRBD1. CDR3 length equals 17 residues. CDR1 is SGHTA, CDR2 FQGNSA, per germline. J gave up 2 bases and V 5 bases, and 15 bases lay outside the gene matches. The CDR3 region has the DNA TGTGCCAGCAGCACTAGAGGGAACGACAGGGTCGCCTACGAGCAGTACTTC. Encoded protein: CASSTRGNDRVAYEQYF.

This chain uses TRBV4-3 with TRBJ2-7, with TRBD1 matching 7 bases. V lost 1 base, J lost 0 bases, and 6 bases stayed unmatched. The CDR3 consists of 16 residues. CDR1 and CDR2 from the germline V gene are LGHNA and YSLEER. The chain's CDR3 is CASSQGEGASSYEQYF. The CDR3 region has the DNA TGCGCCAGCAGCCAAGGTGAGGGGGCAAGCTCCTACGAGCAGTACTTC.

In this sample, this clonotype turned up a few times. This rearrangement joins TRBV6-5 to TRBJ2-7; 9 nucleotides align to TRBD2. CDR1 MNHEY and CDR2 SVGAGI come from the germline V gene. V was pared by 5 bases and J by 1 base, with 6 bases of the junction left unmatched. CDR3 length: 15 amino acids. The CDR3 coding sequence is TGTGCCAGCAGTCGGAGCGGGGGGATATCCTACGAGCAGTACTTC. Translated, it gives CASSRSGGISYEQYF.

The chain employs TRBV6-6 and TRBJ2-4; 8 positions match TRBD1. CDR1 MNHNY and CDR2 SVGAGI come from the germline V gene (reference sequence). V trimming: 6 bases; J trimming: 6 bases; junction bases outside the gene matches: 7. The CDR3 is 14 residues long. The CDR3 here is CASRSDRVTNIQYF. Here the CDR3 DNA reads TGTGCCAGCAGATCGGACAGGGTGACAAACATTCAGTACTTC.

This chain links TRBV12-3 or TRBV12-4 with TRBJ1-2; TRBD1 matches at 9 bases. Unmatched junction bases numbered 5, after V lost 6 bases and J lost 6 bases. The CDR3 contains 13 residues. The CDR3: CASRQTGGDGYTF. In DNA form, the CDR3 reads TGTGCCAGCAGACAGACAGGGGGGGATGGCTACACCTTC.

The rearrangement joins TRBV3-1 to TRBJ2-5; 8 bases match TRBD2. The CDR3 spans 16 residues. CDR1 is LGHDT and CDR2 is YNNKEL in the germline V gene (reference sequence). Losses at the gene ends were 4 bases for V and 2 bases for J; bases not matched to a gene: 9. DNA of the CDR3: TGTGCCAGCAGCCGATTGGAAGCGGGGGCTCAAGAGACCCAGTACTTC. Residues: CASSRLEAGAQETQYF.

The chain is built from TRBV4-1 and TRBJ2-1, with 14 nucleotides matching TRBD2. J was trimmed by 8 bases and V by 2 bases; bases with no gene match: 8. CDR1 and CDR2 from the germline V gene are MGHRA and YSYEKL. This CDR3 has 17 amino acids. For the CDR3, the DNA is TGCGCCAGCAGCCAACGCCGACTAGCGGGGGGGCCGTATGAGCAGTTCTTC. Residues: CASSQRRLAGGPYEQFF.

J is TRBJ1-2 and V is TRBV12-3 or TRBV12-4; a possible D gene is TRBD1 (5 bases). The CDR3 runs to 15 residues. V was pared by 3 bases and J by 4 bases, with 15 bases between. The CDR3 protein is CASSLSRDGGYGYTF. The CDR3 DNA is TGTGCCAGCAGTTTGAGCCGGGACGGTGGCTATGGCTACACCTTC.

The chain carries TRBV28 and TRBJ2-1, with D unclear. There are 12 residues in the CDR3. From germline, CDR1 is MDHEN and CDR2 SYDVKM. V lost 3 bases to trimming and J lost 10 bases, with 10 bases between them. This chain's CDR3 is CASSFPGWEQFF. The CDR3 DNA reads TGTGCCAGCAGTTTTCCGGGTTGGGAGCAGTTCTTC.

The chain links TRBV25-1 to TRBJ2-3; D is unresolved. Trimming took off 2 bases at V and 2 bases at J, with 8 bases between the two ends. Germline CDR1 reads MGHDK; CDR2 reads SYGVNS. The CDR3 contains 14 residues. The DNA for the CDR3 is TGTGCCAGCAGTGAAACACTGTACACAGATACGCAGTATTTT. Amino acids: CASSETLYTDTQYF.

The genes are TRBV5-1 and TRBJ1-2, with 8 bases identical to TRBD1. V lost 4 bases, J lost 7 bases, and 12 bases stayed unmatched. Germline V gives CDR1 SGHRS, CDR2 YFSETQ. The CDR3 consists of 15 residues. For the CDR3, the DNA is TGCGCCAGCAGCATTGGGGTCCAGGGGGCTTCTGGCTACACCTTC. The encoded protein is CASSIGVQGASGYTF.

This chain connects TRBV20-1 to TRBJ2-1, with 11 bases that match TRBD2. V trimming: 7 bases; J trimming: 5 bases; junction bases outside the gene matches: 10. Germline lookup yields CDR1 DFQATT and CDR2 SNEGSKA (reference sequence). This CDR3 has 15 amino acids. The CDR3 DNA reads TGCAGTGTTGAGTCGCTAGCGGGGGGTAACAATGAGCAGTTCTTC. The encoded protein is CSVESLAGGNNEQFF.